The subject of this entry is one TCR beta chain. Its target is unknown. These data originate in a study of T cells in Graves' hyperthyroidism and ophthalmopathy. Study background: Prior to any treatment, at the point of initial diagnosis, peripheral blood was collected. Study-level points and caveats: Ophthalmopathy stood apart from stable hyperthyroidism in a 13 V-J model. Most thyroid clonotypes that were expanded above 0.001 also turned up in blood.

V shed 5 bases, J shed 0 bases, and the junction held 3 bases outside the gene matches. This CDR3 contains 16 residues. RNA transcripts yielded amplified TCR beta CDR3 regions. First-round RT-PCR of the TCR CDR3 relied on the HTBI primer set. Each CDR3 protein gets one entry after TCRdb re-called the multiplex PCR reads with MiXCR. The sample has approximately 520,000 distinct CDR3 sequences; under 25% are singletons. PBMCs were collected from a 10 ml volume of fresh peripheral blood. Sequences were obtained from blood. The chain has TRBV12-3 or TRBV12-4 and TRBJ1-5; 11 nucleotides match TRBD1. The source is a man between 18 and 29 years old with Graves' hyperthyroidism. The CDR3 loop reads CASSPGQGDSNQPQHF. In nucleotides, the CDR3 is TGTGCCAGCAGTCCGGGACAGGGGGATAGCAATCAGCCCCAGCATTTT.